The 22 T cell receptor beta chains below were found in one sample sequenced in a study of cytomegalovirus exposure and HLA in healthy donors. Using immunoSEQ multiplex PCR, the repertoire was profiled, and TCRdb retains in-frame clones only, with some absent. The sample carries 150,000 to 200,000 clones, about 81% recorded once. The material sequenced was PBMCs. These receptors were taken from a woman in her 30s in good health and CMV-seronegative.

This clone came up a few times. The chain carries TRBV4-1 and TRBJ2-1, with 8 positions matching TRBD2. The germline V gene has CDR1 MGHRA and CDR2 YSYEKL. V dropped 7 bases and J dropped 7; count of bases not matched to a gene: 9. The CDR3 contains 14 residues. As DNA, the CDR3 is TGCGCCAGCACCGCAACGGGGGGGGCTAATGAGCAGTTCTTC. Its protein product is CASTATGGANEQFF.

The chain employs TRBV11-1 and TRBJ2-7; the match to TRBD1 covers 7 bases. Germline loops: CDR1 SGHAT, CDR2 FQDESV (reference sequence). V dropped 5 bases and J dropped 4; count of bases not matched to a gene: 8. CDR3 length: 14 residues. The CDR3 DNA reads TGTGCCAGCAGCCTAGTGGGACAGAAGTACGAGCAGTACTTC. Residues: CASSLVGQKYEQYF.

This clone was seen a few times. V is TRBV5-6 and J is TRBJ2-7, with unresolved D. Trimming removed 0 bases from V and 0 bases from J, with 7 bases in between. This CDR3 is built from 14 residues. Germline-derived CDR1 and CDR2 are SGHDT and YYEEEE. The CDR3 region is CASSLGHLSYEQYF. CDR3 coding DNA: TGTGCCAGCAGCTTGGGACACCTCTCCTACGAGCAGTACTTC. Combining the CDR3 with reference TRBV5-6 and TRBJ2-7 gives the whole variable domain DAGVTQSPTHLIKTRGQQVTLRCSPKSGHDTVSWYQQALGQGPQFIFQYYEEEERQRGNFPDRFSGHQFPNYSSELNVNALLLGDSALYLCASSLGHLSYEQYFGPGTRLTVT.

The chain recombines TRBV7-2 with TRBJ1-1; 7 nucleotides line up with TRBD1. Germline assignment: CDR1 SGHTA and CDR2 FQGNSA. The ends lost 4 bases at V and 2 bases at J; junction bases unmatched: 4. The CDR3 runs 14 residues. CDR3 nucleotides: TGTGCCAGCAGCTATCGACAGGGCAACACTGAAGCTTTCTTT. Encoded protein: CASSYRQGNTEAFF.

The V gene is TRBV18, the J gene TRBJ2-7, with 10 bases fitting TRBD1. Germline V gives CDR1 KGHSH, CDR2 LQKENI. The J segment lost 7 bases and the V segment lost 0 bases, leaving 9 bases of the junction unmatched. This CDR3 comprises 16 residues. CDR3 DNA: TGTGCCAGCTCACCACCCAACCCTGGACAGGGGGGAGAGCAGTACTTC. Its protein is CASSPPNPGQGGEQYF.

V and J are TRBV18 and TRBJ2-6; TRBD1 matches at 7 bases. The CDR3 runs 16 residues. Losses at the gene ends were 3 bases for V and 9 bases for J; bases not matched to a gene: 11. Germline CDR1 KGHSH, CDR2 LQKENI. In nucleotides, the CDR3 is TGTGCCAGCTCACCTCTAGGACAGGCACCTGACAACGTCCTGACTTTC. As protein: CASSPLGQAPDNVLTF.

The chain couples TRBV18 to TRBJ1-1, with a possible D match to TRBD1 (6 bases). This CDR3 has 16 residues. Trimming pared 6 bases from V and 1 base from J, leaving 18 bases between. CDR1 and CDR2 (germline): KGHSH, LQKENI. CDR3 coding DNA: TGTGCCAGCTCTACCATGGGGGGGCAGGAGAACACTGAAGCTTTCTTT. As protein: CASSTMGGQENTEAFF.

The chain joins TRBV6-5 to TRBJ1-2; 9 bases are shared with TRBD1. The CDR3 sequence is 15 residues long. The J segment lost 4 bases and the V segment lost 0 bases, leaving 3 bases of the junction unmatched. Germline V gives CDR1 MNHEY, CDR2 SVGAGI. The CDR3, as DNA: TGTGCCAGCAGTTACTCGGACAGGGGATCCTATGGCTACACCTTC. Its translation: CASSYSDRGSYGYTF.

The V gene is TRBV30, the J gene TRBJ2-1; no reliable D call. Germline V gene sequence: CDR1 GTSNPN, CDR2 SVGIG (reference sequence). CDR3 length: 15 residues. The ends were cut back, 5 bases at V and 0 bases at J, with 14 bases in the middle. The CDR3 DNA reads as TGTGCCTGGGGTGGAATAGCAAGCTCCTACAATGAGCAGTTCTTC. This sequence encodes CAWGGIASSYNEQFF.

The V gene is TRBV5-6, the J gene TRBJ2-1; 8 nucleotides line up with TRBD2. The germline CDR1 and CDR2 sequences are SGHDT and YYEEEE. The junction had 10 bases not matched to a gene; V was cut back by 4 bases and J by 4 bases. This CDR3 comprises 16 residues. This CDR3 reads CASSLTGTRGYNEQFF. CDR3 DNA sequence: TGTGCCAGCAGCCTCACCGGGACTAGGGGTTACAATGAGCAGTTCTTC.

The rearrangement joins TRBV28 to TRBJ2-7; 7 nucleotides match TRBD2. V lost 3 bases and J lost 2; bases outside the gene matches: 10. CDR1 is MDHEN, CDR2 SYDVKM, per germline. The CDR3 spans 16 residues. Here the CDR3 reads CASSLVGGGSPYEQYF. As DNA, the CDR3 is TGTGCCAGCAGTTTGGTCGGCGGGGGTAGCCCCTACGAGCAGTACTTC. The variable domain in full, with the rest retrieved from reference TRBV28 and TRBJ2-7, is DVKVTQSSRYLVKRTGEKVFLECVQDMDHENMFWYRQDPGLGLRLIYFSYDVKMKEKGDIPEGYSVSREKKERFSLILESASTNQTSMYLCASSLVGGGSPYEQYFGPGTRLTVT.

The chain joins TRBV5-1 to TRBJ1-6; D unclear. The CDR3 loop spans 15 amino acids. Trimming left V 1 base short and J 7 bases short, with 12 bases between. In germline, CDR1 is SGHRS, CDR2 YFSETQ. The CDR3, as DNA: TGCGCCAGCAGCTTGATTAATCGGGAAAATTCACCCCTCCACTTT. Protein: CASSLINRENSPLHF.

The CDR3 DNA sequence: TGTGCCACCCGGAGGGGCACGAATCAGCCCCAGCATTTT. Its translation: CATRRGTNQPQHF. The chain couples TRBV27 to TRBJ1-5; the D gene is possibly TRBD1 (5 bases). V was shortened by 10 bases and J by 4 bases, with 14 bases between the two germline ends. In germline, CDR1 is MNHEY, CDR2 SMNVEV (reference sequence). The CDR3 spans 13 residues.

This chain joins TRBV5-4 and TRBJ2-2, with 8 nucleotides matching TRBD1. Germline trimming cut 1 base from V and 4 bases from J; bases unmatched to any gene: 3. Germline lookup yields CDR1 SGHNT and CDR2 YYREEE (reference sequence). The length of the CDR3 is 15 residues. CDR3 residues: CASSLTGGITGELFF. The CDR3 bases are TGTGCCAGCAGCTTGACAGGGGGTATCACCGGGGAGCTGTTTTTT.

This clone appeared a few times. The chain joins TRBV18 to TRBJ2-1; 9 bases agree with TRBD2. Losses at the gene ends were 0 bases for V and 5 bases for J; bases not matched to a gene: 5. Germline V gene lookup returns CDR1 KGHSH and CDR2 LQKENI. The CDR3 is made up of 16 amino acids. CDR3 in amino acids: CASSPPPSGMHNEQFF. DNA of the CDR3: TGTGCCAGCTCACCACCGCCTAGCGGGATGCACAATGAGCAGTTCTTC.

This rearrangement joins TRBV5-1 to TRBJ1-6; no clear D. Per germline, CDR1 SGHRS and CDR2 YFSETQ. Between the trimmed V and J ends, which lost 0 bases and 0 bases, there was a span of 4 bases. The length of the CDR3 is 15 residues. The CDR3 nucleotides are TGCGCCAGCAGCTTGGACGGCTCCTATAATTCACCCCTCCACTTT. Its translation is CASSLDGSYNSPLHF.

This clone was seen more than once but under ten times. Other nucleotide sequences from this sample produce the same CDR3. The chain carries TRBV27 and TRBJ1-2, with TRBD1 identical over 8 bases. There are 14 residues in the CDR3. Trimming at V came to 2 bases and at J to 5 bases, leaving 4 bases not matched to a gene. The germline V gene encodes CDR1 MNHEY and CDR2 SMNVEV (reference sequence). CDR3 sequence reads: CASSLSGQGYGYTF. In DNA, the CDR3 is TGTGCCAGCAGTTTAAGCGGACAGGGATATGGCTACACCTTC.

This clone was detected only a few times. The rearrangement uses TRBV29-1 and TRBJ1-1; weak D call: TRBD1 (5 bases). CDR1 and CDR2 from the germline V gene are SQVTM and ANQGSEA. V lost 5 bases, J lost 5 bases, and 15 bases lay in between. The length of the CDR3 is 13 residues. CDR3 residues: CSVRRGGVTEAFF. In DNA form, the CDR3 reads TGCAGCGTTCGGAGGGGTGGCGTTACTGAAGCTTTCTTT.

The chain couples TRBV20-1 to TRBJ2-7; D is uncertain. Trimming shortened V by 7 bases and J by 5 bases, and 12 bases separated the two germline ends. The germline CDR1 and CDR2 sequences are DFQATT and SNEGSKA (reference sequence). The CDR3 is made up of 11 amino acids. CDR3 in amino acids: CSGGLAHEQYF. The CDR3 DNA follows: TGCAGTGGAGGATTAGCCCACGAGCAGTACTTC.

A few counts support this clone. The CDR3 is CASSAGDQPQHF. The CDR3 region has the DNA TGTGCCAGCAGCGCAGGGGATCAGCCCCAGCATTTT. The chain is built from TRBV6-1 and TRBJ1-5; TRBD1 might be the D (6 bases). Deletions cut 6 bases from V and 5 bases from J, with 8 bases between. CDR3 length equals 12 residues. Looked up from germline, CDR1 is MNHNS and CDR2 is SASEGT.

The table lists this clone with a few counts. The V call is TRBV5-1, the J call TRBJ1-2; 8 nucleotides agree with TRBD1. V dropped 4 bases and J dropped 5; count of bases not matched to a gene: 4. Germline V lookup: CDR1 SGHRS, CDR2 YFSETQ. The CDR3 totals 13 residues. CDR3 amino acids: CASSPGQEYGYTF. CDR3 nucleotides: TGCGCCAGCAGCCCGGGACAGGAATATGGCTACACCTTC.

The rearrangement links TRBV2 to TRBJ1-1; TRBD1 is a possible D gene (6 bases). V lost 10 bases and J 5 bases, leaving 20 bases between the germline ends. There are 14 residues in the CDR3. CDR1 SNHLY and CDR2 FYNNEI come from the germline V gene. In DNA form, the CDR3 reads TGTGCCACCAGGGACCCCAGGGGTGTAACTGAAGCTTTCTTT. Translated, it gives CATRDPRGVTEAFF.